This T cell receptor (beta chain) was profiled in a study of PD-L1 blockade in urothelial cancer. Looking at the study overall: Patients' prior chemotherapy regimens numbered 0 to 3. The median T cell count in blood samples was over 140,000. Study-wide points: Lower pretreatment blood TCR clonality, under the median, predicted better survival, researchers reported.

The CDR3 is made up of 14 amino acids. From germline, CDR1 is WSHSY and CDR2 SAAADI. Germline trimming cut 3 bases from V and 1 base from J; bases unmatched to any gene: 0. Clones were sequenced by immunoSEQ multiplex PCR, and TCRdb holds only the in-frame ones, with some missing. The table has fewer than 85,000 clones, over 80% seen once. Turning to this clone: Its antigen is unidentified.

The time point is: pretreatment peripheral blood. The V and J genes are TRBV10-2 and TRBJ2-4, with TRBD1 matching 7 bases. The clonotype comes from a woman in her 70s with urothelial cancer. This specimen was PBMCs, taken around atezolizumab (anti-PD-L1) treatment. The DNA for the CDR3 is TGCGCCAGCAGTGAACAGGGGGCCAAAAACATTCAGTACTTC. This encodes CASSEQGAKNIQYF.